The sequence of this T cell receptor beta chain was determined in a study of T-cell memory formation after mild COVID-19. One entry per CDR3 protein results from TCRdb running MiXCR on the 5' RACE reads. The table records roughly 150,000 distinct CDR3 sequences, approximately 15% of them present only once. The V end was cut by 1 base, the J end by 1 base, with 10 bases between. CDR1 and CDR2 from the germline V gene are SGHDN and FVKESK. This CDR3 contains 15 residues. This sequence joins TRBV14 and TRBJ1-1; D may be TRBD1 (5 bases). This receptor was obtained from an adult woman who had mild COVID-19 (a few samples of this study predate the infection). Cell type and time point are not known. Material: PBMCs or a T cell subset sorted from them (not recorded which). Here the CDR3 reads CASSQVQGRNTEAFF. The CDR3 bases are TGTGCCAGCAGCCAAGTTCAGGGTAGGAACACTGAAGCTTTCTTT. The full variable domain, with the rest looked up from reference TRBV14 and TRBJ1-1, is EAGVTQFPSHSVIEKGQTVTLRCDPISGHDNLYWYRRVMGKEIKFLLHFVKESKQDESGMPNNRFLAERTGGTYSTLKVQPAELEDSGVYFCASSQVQGRNTEAFFGQGTRLTVV.